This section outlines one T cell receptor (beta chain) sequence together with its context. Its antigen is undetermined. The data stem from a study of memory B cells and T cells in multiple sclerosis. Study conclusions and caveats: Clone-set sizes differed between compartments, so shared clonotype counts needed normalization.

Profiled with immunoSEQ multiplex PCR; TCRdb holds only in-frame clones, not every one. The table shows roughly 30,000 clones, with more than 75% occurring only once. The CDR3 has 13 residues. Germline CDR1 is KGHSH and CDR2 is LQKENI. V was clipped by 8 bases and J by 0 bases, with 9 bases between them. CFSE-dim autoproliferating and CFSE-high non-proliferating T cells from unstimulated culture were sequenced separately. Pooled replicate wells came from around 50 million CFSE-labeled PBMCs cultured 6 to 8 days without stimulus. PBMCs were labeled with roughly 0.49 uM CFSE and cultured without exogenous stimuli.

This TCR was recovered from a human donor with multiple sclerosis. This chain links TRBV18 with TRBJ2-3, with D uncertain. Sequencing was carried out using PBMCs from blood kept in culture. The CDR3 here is CASPKPSTDTQYF. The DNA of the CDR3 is TGTGCCAGCCCCAAGCCCAGCACAGATACGCAGTATTTT. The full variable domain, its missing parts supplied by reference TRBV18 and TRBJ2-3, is NAGVMQNPRHLVRRRGQEARLRCSPMKGHSHVYWYRQLPEEGLKFMVYLQKENIIDESGMPKERFSAEFPKEGPSILRIQQVVRGDSAAYFCASPKPSTDTQYFGPGTRLTVL.